This T cell receptor beta chain was obtained from a study of graft-versus-host responses after intestinal transplantation. After mixed lymphocyte reaction, dividing CD4+ and CD8+ responder T cells were sorted. Study-level points and caveats: Detected in recipient marrow were GvH clones, some of which were first observed in ileum or blood.

Germline V lookup: CDR1 SGHTA, CDR2 FQGTGA. The CDR3 spans 13 residues. The V gene lost 1 base and the J gene lost 1 base, with 4 bases spanning the gap. Profiling relied on immunoSEQ multiplex PCR, and the TCRdb table lists in-frame clones only, not all of them. The table includes several thousand clones, 22% detected once. The chain links TRBV7-3 to TRBJ1-1; no clear D. The sequencing here drew on alloreactive CD4+ T cells from a mixed lymphocyte reaction culture, taken before transplantation. Subset described: CFSE-low proliferating T cells sorted from approximately six-day pre-transplant mixed lymphocyte reaction (GvH or HvG direction). This clonotype was obtained from a human patient who was an organ donor for intestinal transplantation. The CDR3 DNA is TGTGCCAGCAGCTTAAGGCAGAACACTGAAGCTTTCTTT. Its translation: CASSLRQNTEAFF. Using reference TRBV7-3 and TRBJ1-1 for the parts outside the CDR3, the full variable domain is GAGVSQTPSNKVTEKGKYVELRCDPISGHTALYWYRQSLGQGPEFLIYFQGTGAADDSGLPNDRFFAVRPEGSVSTLKIQRTERGDSAVYLCASSLRQNTEAFFGQGTRLTVV.